This T cell receptor (beta chain) emerged from a study of vaccination effects on CD4 cells after COVID-19. The protocol was immunoSEQ multiplex PCR, while the TCRdb copy is restricted to in-frame clones and leaves out a portion. The data contain 13,000 or so clones, roughly 73% of them singletons. V lost 2 bases to trimming and J lost 0 bases, with 13 bases between them. Per the germline V gene, CDR1 is MNHEY and CDR2 is SVGAGI. The CDR3 consists of 16 residues. To note about this clone: Its target is not known.

ViraFEST assay sequencing came after antigen-specific CD4+ T cells were expanded with viral peptide pools. Following an approximately eleven-day culture, CD4+ T cells were purified. Their SARS-CoV-2 infection, verified by PCR, occurred between March and December 2020. Subjects were given two BNT162b2 or mRNA-1273 vaccine doses. The V and J genes are TRBV6-5 and TRBJ2-5; D is perhaps TRBD2 (6 bases). This TCR was recovered from a human donor who had a prior SARS-CoV-2 infection. The sample in question was CD4+ T cells from PBMCs cultured with HCoV-NL63 spike peptides, obtained after COVID-19 vaccination. DNA of the CDR3: TGTGCCAGCAGTTACGTTCGGGGGACTCACCAAGAGACCCAGTACTTC. Its translation is CASSYVRGTHQETQYF.